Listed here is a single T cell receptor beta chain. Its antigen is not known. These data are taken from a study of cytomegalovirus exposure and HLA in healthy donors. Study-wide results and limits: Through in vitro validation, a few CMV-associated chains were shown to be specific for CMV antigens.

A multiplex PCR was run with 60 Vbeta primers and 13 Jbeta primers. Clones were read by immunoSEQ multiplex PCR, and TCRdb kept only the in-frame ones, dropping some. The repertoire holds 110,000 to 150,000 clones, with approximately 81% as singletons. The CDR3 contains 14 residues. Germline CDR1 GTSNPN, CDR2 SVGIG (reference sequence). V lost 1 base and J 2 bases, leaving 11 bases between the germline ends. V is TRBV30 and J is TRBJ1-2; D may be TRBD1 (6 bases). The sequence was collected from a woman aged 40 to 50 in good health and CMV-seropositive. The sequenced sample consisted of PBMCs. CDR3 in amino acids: CAWSGTTGNYGYTF. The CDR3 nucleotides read TGTGCCTGGAGTGGGACCACAGGGAACTATGGCTACACCTTC. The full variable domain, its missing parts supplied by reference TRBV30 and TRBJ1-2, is SQTIHQWPATLVQPVGSPLSLECTVEGTSNPNLYWYRQAAGRGLQLLFYSVGIGQISSEVPQNLSASRPQDRQFILSSKKLLLSDSGFYLCAWSGTTGNYGYTFGSGTRLTVV.